What follows are 24 T cell receptor beta chains derived from one specimen sequenced in a study of CD8 T cells in ankylosing spondylitis (dated by TCRdb to 2015 to 2018). Libraries were prepared through 5' RACE. The sample was run on an Illumina HiSeq 2500. TCRdb reprocessed the public reads (quality trimming at Q25 with fastp, clone calling with MiXCR) and kept in-frame beta chains. Identical CDR3 proteins give one entry, which carries the most common genes and DNA. In this sample the table shows around 150,000 distinct CDR3 sequences, approximately 48% of which occur a single time. The biggest ten clones account for nearly 15% of the sample. Sequences were obtained from synovial fluid, either unsorted or a sorted T cell fraction (not recorded which). The receptor source for this set is a male donor with ankylosing spondylitis.

This clonotype has just a few counts. The chain is built from TRBV10-2 and TRBJ1-2; D is unclear. The CDR3 covers 12 residues. In germline, CDR1 is WSHSY, CDR2 SAAADI. The V gene lost 2 bases and the J gene lost 4 bases, with 5 bases spanning the gap. The CDR3: CASSEGGYGYTF. CDR3 nucleotides: TGCGCCAGCAGTGAGGGAGGCTATGGCTACACCTTC.

This clonotype has just a few counts. The V and J genes are TRBV7-9 and TRBJ2-2; D call uncertain. The V gene lost 3 bases and the J gene lost 3 bases, with 14 bases spanning the gap. The CDR3 totals 16 residues. The germline CDR1 and CDR2 sequences are SEHNR and FQNEAQ (reference sequence). The CDR3: CASSLYSGIYTGELFF. The CDR3 nucleotides read TGTGCCAGCAGCTTGTATTCCGGAATTTACACCGGGGAGCTGTTTTTT.

The sample holds many counts of this clonotype. J is TRBJ2-5 and V is TRBV14; TRBD2 matches at 9 bases. Germline V lookup: CDR1 SGHDN, CDR2 FVKESK. CDR3 length equals 19 residues. J gave up 5 bases and V 0 bases, and 16 bases lay outside the gene matches. The CDR3 region has the DNA TGTGCCAGCAGCCAAGATTTTGTTGCGGGAGGGCCAGTTTGGGAGACCCAGTACTTC. It codes for CASSQDFVAGGPVWETQYF.

By frequency in the sample, this clonotype is medium-sized (0.01 to 0.1%). This chain links TRBV29-1 with TRBJ2-7; D gene uncertain. Looked up from germline, CDR1 is SQVTM and CDR2 is ANQGSEA. The CDR3 contains 13 residues. Trimming cost V 4 bases and J 2 bases, with 12 bases left between them. CDR3 sequence reads: CSVVGTHTYEQYF. CDR3 coding DNA: TGCAGCGTTGTTGGTACACATACCTACGAGCAGTACTTC.

CDR3 in DNA: TGCGCCAGCAGCTTGCCTCAGGGAAACACCATATATTTT. Its protein product is CASSLPQGNTIYF. The chain is built from TRBV5-1 and TRBJ1-3; D is ambiguous. The V end lost 1 base, the J end lost 4 bases, and 6 bases lay between the germline ends. The CDR3 is 13 amino acids. Germline CDR1 reads SGHRS; CDR2 reads YFSETQ.

The J gene is TRBJ1-4, the V gene TRBV12-3 or TRBV12-4; D remains unclear. V was shortened by 5 bases and J by 9 bases, with 10 bases between the two germline ends. The CDR3 contains 12 residues. The CDR3 protein is CASSDRPQKLFF. CDR3 DNA: TGTGCCAGCAGTGACCGGCCTCAAAAACTGTTTTTT.

This sequence joins TRBV30 and TRBJ1-1, with D maybe TRBD1 (5 bases). This CDR3 is built from 13 residues. The germline gives CDR1 GTSNPN, CDR2 SVGIG (reference sequence). The V gene lost 3 bases and the J gene lost 8 bases, with 16 bases spanning the gap. CDR3 sequence (DNA): TGTGCCTGGAGCCCGCTTTTGGGGACCGAAGCTTTCTTT. It codes for CAWSPLLGTEAFF.

This sequence joins TRBV11-2 and TRBJ2-7; no definite D call. CDR3 length: 12 amino acids. Germline assignment: CDR1 SGHAT and CDR2 FQNNGV. V was cut by 3 bases and J by 6 bases, with 9 bases left in between. The CDR3 here is CASSFGVSEQYF. CDR3 sequence (DNA): TGTGCCAGCAGCTTTGGCGTCTCCGAGCAGTACTTC. The variable domain in full, with the rest retrieved from reference TRBV11-2 and TRBJ2-7, is EAGVAQSPRYKIIEKRQSVAFWCNPISGHATLYWYQQILGQGPKLLIQFQNNGVVDDSQLPKDRFSAERLKGVDSTLKIQPAKLEDSAVYLCASSFGVSEQYFGPGTRLTVT.

V gene TRBV7-9 combines with J gene TRBJ1-5; the match to TRBD1 covers 10 bases. Germline lookup yields CDR1 SEHNR and CDR2 FQNEAQ (reference sequence). The CDR3 loop spans 16 amino acids. V was clipped by 3 bases and J by 7 bases; unmatched bases: 9. CDR3 loop: CASSFWTGGVGQPQHF. CDR3 in DNA: TGTGCCAGCAGCTTCTGGACAGGGGGAGTTGGGCAGCCCCAGCATTTT.

The CDR3 DNA is TGTGCCAGCAGACGACTCCGGGACGGGCCGTATAATTCACCCCTCCACTTT. It codes for CASRRLRDGPYNSPLHF. The rearrangement uses TRBV12-3 or TRBV12-4 and TRBJ1-6; TRBD1 is a possible D gene (5 bases). The V gene lost 6 bases and the J gene lost 4 bases, with 19 bases spanning the gap. The CDR3 covers 17 residues.

This chain connects TRBV5-6 to TRBJ2-2; TRBD2 aligns across 7 bases. V was pared by 0 bases and J by 1 base, with 3 bases of the junction left unmatched. The CDR3 extends over 16 amino acids. Per germline, CDR1 SGHDT and CDR2 YYEEEE. The CDR3 region is CASSLGEGKNTGELFF. For the CDR3, the DNA is TGTGCCAGCAGCTTGGGGGAGGGGAAGAACACCGGGGAGCTGTTTTTT. Supplemented by reference TRBV5-6 and TRBJ2-2, the full variable domain reads DAGVTQSPTHLIKTRGQQVTLRCSPKSGHDTVSWYQQALGQGPQFIFQYYEEEERQRGNFPDRFSGHQFPNYSSELNVNALLLGDSALYLCASSLGEGKNTGELFFGEGSRLTVL.

J is TRBJ1-4 and V is TRBV5-1; D gene uncertain. The ends were cut back, 1 base at V and 4 bases at J, with 14 bases in the middle. This CDR3 contains 16 residues. Germline-derived CDR1 and CDR2 are SGHRS and YFSETQ. CDR3 sequence: CASSLYPGFDNEKLFF. In DNA form, the CDR3 reads TGCGCCAGCAGCTTGTATCCAGGTTTTGATAATGAAAAACTGTTTTTT. Based on the CDR3 plus reference TRBV5-1 and TRBJ1-4, the full variable domain is KAGVTQTPRYLIKTRGQQVTLSCSPISGHRSVSWYQQTPGQGLQFLFEYFSETQRNKGNFPGRFSGRQFSNSRSEMNVSTLELGDSALYLCASSLYPGFDNEKLFFGSGTQLSVL.

This clonotype was counted many times. The chain joins TRBV12-3 or TRBV12-4 to TRBJ1-6, with D maybe TRBD1 (5 bases). The germline V and J ends were trimmed by 3 bases and 8 bases, with 14 bases remaining between them. The CDR3 has 15 amino acids. The CDR3 region has the DNA TGTGCCAGCAGTTTCCTATTGGTGGGGGATTCACCCCTCCACTTT. Residues: CASSFLLVGDSPLHF.

This clonotype was seen more than once but under ten times. The V and J genes are TRBV10-3 and TRBJ2-3; possibly TRBD1 or TRBD2 for D (5 bases each). V gave up 2 bases and J gave up 1 base, with 16 bases separating them. CDR3 size: 17 residues. Germline V gene lookup returns CDR1 ENHRY and CDR2 SYGVKD. The CDR3 protein is CAISESWDLSGTDTQYF. CDR3 in DNA: TGTGCCATCAGTGAGAGTTGGGACCTATCAGGCACAGATACGCAGTATTTT.

The chain uses TRBV4-2 and TRBJ2-6; D call uncertain. Germline CDR1 reads LGHNA; CDR2 reads YNFKEQ. Deletions cut 8 bases from V and 0 bases from J, with 20 bases between. CDR3 size: 18 residues. This CDR3 reads CASEAEQKTFSGANVLTF. The CDR3 coding sequence is TGTGCCAGCGAGGCAGAGCAGAAAACGTTCTCTGGGGCCAACGTCCTGACTTTC.

V and J are TRBV27 and TRBJ2-1; 9 bases match TRBD2. Trimming cost V 3 bases and J 4 bases; bases outside gene matches: 7. From germline, CDR1 is MNHEY and CDR2 SMNVEV (reference sequence). The CDR3 covers 16 residues. CDR3 residues: CASSFSGSPPYNEQFF. Here the CDR3 DNA reads TGTGCCAGCAGTTTTAGCGGGAGCCCACCATACAATGAGCAGTTCTTC.

This chain links TRBV7-8 with TRBJ2-7; 13 bases match TRBD2. The CDR3 has 16 amino acids. J lost 7 bases, V lost 0 bases, and 6 bases had no gene match. CDR1 is SGHVS and CDR2 is FQNEAQ in the germline V gene. The CDR3, as DNA: TGTGCCAGCAGCTTAGCACTAGCGGGAGGGCCGCGGGAGCAGTACTTC. Translating it yields CASSLALAGGPREQYF.

The chain links TRBV5-1 to TRBJ2-1; tentative D call: TRBD1 (6 bases). The CDR3 extends over 16 amino acids. Germline CDR1 is SGHRS and CDR2 is YFSETQ. The V and J ends lost 4 bases and 2 bases respectively, with 16 bases between them. CDR3 nucleotide sequence: TGCGCCAGCAGCCGCCTGACAAGGACAGCCTACAATGAGCAGTTCTTC. This codes for CASSRLTRTAYNEQFF.

This sequence joins TRBV7-9 and TRBJ2-1; D is ambiguous. V lost 2 bases to trimming and J lost 2 bases, with 7 bases between them. The CDR3 is 14 residues long. Germline V gives CDR1 SEHNR, CDR2 FQNEAQ (reference sequence). CDR3 loop: CASSLRPTYNEQFF. The CDR3 DNA follows: TGTGCCAGCAGCTTAAGGCCCACCTACAATGAGCAGTTCTTC.

The chain employs TRBV12-3 or TRBV12-4 and TRBJ2-1; the match to TRBD2 covers 11 bases. Germline trimming cut 6 bases from V and 4 bases from J; bases unmatched to any gene: 8. The CDR3 is 16 amino acids. CDR3 sequence: CASRPPGLADYNEQFF. CDR3 in DNA: TGTGCCAGCAGGCCGCCGGGACTAGCGGATTACAATGAGCAGTTCTTC.

This clonotype showed up just a few times. The chain combines TRBV20-1 with TRBJ2-1; TRBD2 agrees at 9 bases. The CDR3 runs to 15 residues. From germline, CDR1 is DFQATT and CDR2 SNEGSKA (reference sequence). The V gene end was trimmed by 4 bases and the J gene end by 5 bases; junction bases not matched to a gene: 9. DNA for the CDR3: TGCAGTGCTAAGACCATAGCGGGAGATAACAATGAGCAGTTCTTC. It codes for CSAKTIAGDNNEQFF.

V gene TRBV4-3 combines with J gene TRBJ1-1; unclear D gene. Trimming pared 4 bases from V and 1 base from J, leaving 13 bases between. The CDR3 covers 15 residues. CDR1 and CDR2 from the germline V gene are LGHNA and YSLEER. This CDR3 reads CASSPQPYGNTEAFF. The CDR3 DNA reads as TGCGCCAGCAGCCCTCAACCCTACGGGAACACTGAAGCTTTCTTT.

The CDR3 region has the DNA TGTGCCAGCAGCCTCCTGGGGGGCAGGTTCACTGAAGCTTTCTTT. It translates to CASSLLGGRFTEAFF. This chain links TRBV7-8 with TRBJ1-1, with D maybe TRBD1 (6 bases). V dropped 5 bases and J dropped 4 bases, with 17 bases sitting between them. The CDR3 consists of 15 residues. The germline V gene encodes CDR1 SGHVS and CDR2 FQNEAQ.

This chain connects TRBV7-3 to TRBJ1-1, with 7 bases lining up with TRBD1. In germline, CDR1 is SGHTA, CDR2 FQGTGA. Unmatched junction bases numbered 5, after V lost 0 bases and J lost 1 base. The CDR3 covers 16 residues. The CDR3 protein is CASSLTPGQPNTEAFF. The CDR3, as DNA: TGTGCCAGCAGCTTAACTCCGGGACAGCCGAACACTGAAGCTTTCTTT.